Listed here is a single T cell receptor (beta chain). Clones were read by immunoSEQ multiplex PCR, and TCRdb kept only the in-frame ones, dropping some. The sample has around 140,000 clones; about 86% are singletons. The CDR3 is 14 residues long. Germline CDR1 is SGHDT and CDR2 is YYEEEE. Trimming left V 4 bases short and J 4 bases short, with 12 bases between. This record comes from a study of blood T cell repertoires in COVID-19. Study at large: Both acute and convalescent COVID-19 samples were obtained from the United States, Italy and Spain.

The V call is TRBV5-6, the J call TRBJ2-1, with D maybe TRBD2 (5 bases). The sequence was obtained from a human donor in a cohort sampled during active COVID-19. Sequenced sample: peripheral blood. The CDR3 here is CASSGPGLYNEQFF. The CDR3 DNA reads TGTGCCAGCAGCGGCCCCGGACTTTACAATGAGCAGTTCTTC.